The 7 T cell receptor beta chains reported below all come from one sample, sequenced in a study of technical replicates of blood from a few donors. Some clones are missing from TCRdb's copy, which holds only in-frame ones; the method was immunoSEQ multiplex PCR. Of 84,000 or so clones listed, about 94% are singletons. The source material was T cells isolated from PBMCs. Source of these receptors: a human donor in good health.

The genes are TRBV10-2 and TRBJ1-1; 7 nucleotides align to TRBD1. CDR3 size: 15 residues. The trim removed 2 bases at V and 1 base at J, leaving 4 bases unmatched. CDR1 WSHSY and CDR2 SAAADI come from the germline V gene. CDR3 nucleotide sequence: TGCGCCAGCAGTGAGCGACAGGGCACGAACACTGAAGCTTTCTTT. Encoded protein: CASSERQGTNTEAFF.

The chain joins TRBV28 to TRBJ2-7; maybe TRBD1 (6 bases). The CDR3 length is 15 residues. The V end was cut by 5 bases, the J end by 4 bases, with 18 bases between. Germline CDR1 is MDHEN and CDR2 is SYDVKM. In DNA form, the CDR3 reads TGTGCCAGCAGTCCCCTATTGGACAGAATTTACGAGCAGTACTTC. Translation: CASSPLLDRIYEQYF.

This chain uses TRBV5-1 with TRBJ2-7; D gene ambiguous. V was clipped by 5 bases and J by 3 bases, with 12 bases between them. Germline V CDR1 and CDR2: SGHRS, YFSETQ. This CDR3 is 13 amino acids long. The CDR3 is CASRVNSYYEQYF. CDR3 DNA: TGCGCCAGCAGGGTAAACAGCTACTACGAGCAGTACTTC.

CDR3 sequence reads: CASSSTGEGLYYGYTF. CDR3 nucleotides: TGTGCCAGCAGCTCGACAGGGGAGGGTCTCTACTATGGCTACACCTTC. The V and J genes are TRBV5-6 and TRBJ1-2, with TRBD1 matching over 8 bases. The V segment lost 3 bases and the J segment 3 bases; nucleotides outside the gene matches: 10. Germline values: CDR1 SGHDT, CDR2 YYEEEE. The CDR3 has 16 amino acids.

J is TRBJ2-7 and V is TRBV29-1, with TRBD1 identical over 10 bases. V shed 6 bases and J 1 base; nucleotides not matched to a gene: 6. The CDR3 extends over 14 amino acids. Germline CDR1 and CDR2: SQVTM and ANQGSEA. The CDR3 is CSVRRDRGSYEQYF. DNA of the CDR3: TGCAGCGTCCGCCGGGACAGGGGATCCTACGAGCAGTACTTC.

The gene calls are TRBV6-5 and TRBJ1-6, with D maybe TRBD1 (5 bases). V lost 4 bases, J lost 7 bases, and 14 bases lay in between. This CDR3 comprises 15 residues. Germline V gene lookup returns CDR1 MNHEY and CDR2 SVGAGI. The CDR3 DNA reads as TGTGCCAGCAGTTTATCCCCCGCAGGGAATTCACCCCTCCACTTT. Amino acids: CASSLSPAGNSPLHF.

A single count supports this clone. For the CDR3, the DNA is TGTGCCAGCAGTTTATCCCCTGGGGGGGAGCAGTACTTC. Translated, it gives CASSLSPGGEQYF. J is TRBJ2-7 and V is TRBV27; possibly TRBD2 for D (6 bases). V lost 0 bases to trimming and J lost 7 bases, with 10 bases between them. CDR1 is MNHEY, CDR2 SMNVEV, per germline (reference sequence). The CDR3 extends over 13 amino acids.